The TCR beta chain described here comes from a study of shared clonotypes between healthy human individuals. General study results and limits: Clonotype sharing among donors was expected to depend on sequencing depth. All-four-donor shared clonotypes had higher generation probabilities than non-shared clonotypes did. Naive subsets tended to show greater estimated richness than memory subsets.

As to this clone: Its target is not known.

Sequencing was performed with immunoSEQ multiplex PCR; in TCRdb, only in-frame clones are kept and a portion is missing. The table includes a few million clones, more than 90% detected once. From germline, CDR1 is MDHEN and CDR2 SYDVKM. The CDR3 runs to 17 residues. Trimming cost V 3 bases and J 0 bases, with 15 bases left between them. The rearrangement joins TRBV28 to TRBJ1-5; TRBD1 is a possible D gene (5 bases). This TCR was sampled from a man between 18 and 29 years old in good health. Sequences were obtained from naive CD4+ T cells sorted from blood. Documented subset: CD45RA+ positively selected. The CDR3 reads CASSFGSGGYSNQPQHF. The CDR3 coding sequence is TGTGCCAGCAGTTTTGGGAGTGGGGGTTATAGCAATCAGCCCCAGCATTTT.